This paragraph covers one TCR beta chain sequence. Its matching antigen is unknown. As controls, healthy donors matched for age and sex were used. TEMRA cells were FACS-enriched, and CD8+ and CD4+ T cells were isolated negatively. Roughly 0.5 to 1 ug RNA was reverse transcribed with random hexamers. Multiplex immunoSEQ PCR targeted 54 Vbeta and 13 Jbeta TCR beta segments. TCRdb fed the immunoSEQ multiplex PCR reads into MiXCR, producing one record per CDR3 protein. The table shows some 150,000 distinct CDR3 sequences, with less than 95% occurring only once. The CDR3 length is 14 residues. CDR1 is SGHRS, CDR2 YFSETQ, per germline. V was pared by 4 bases and J by 5 bases, with 6 bases of the junction left unmatched. These data are taken from a study of CD8 T cells in Susac syndrome. Study-wide results and limits: The study's TCR sequencing and HLA analysis drew on a certain number of individuals. That number was acknowledged as relatively small.

The chain employs TRBV5-1 and TRBJ2-5; 9 positions agree with TRBD2. The TCR sequence derives from a human donor in good health. Source material: CD4+ T cells from PBMCs. In nucleotides, the CDR3 is TGCGCCAGCAGCACGGGACTAGCCGCGGAGACCCAGTACTTC. Its translation: CASSTGLAAETQYF.